This TCR beta chain was recorded in a study of response to subunit inactivated influenza vaccine. General study findings and limits: The authors suggested that few new T cells are recruited per seasonal influenza vaccination.

TCRdb passed the RT-PCR reads through MiXCR, listing each CDR3 protein once. The sample lists 600,000 to 850,000 distinct CDR3 sequences; 12% to 15% were seen once. Concerning this clonotype itself: Its antigen is not known.

The CDR3 spans 14 residues. The V gene's germline CDR1 is SGHVS and CDR2 FNYEAQ. Unmatched junction bases numbered 6, after V lost 5 bases and J lost 6 bases. This chain joins TRBV7-6 and TRBJ2-1, with 8 bases matching TRBD1. Source: PBMCs from blood, taken roughly 2 weeks before vaccination. This receptor was taken from a man aged 50 to 60 who received an inactivated influenza vaccine. CDR3 nucleotides: TGTGCCAGCAGCCCACGACAGGGGAGCAATGAGCAGTTCTTC. Amino acid sequence: CASSPRQGSNEQFF.